The 21 T cell receptor beta chains reported below all come from one sample, sequenced in a study of blood T cell repertoires in COVID-19. TCRdb's copy holds only in-frame clones and misses some; the assay was immunoSEQ multiplex PCR. The data show around 190,000 clones, roughly 83% seen once. The sequenced sample was peripheral blood. The receptor source for this set is a woman between 40 and 55 years old with COVID-19, enrolled during active disease.

The table lists this clone with a few counts. The chain is built from TRBV9 and TRBJ1-1; no definite D call. There are 11 residues in the CDR3. V dropped 3 bases and J dropped 7 bases, with 7 bases sitting between them. Germline assignment: CDR1 SGDLS and CDR2 YYNGEE. The CDR3 DNA is TGTGCCAGCAGCGACGGTAATGAAGCTTTCTTT. Its protein is CASSDGNEAFF.

This chain uses TRBV18 with TRBJ2-5, with no clear D. Trimming removed 3 bases from V and 3 bases from J, with 11 bases in between. Germline V gives CDR1 KGHSH, CDR2 LQKENI. The CDR3 is made up of 14 amino acids. The CDR3 sequence is CASSPRGLEETQYF. For the CDR3, the DNA is TGTGCCAGCTCACCGCGAGGCCTCGAAGAGACCCAGTACTTC.

In this sample, this clone turned up once. This sequence joins TRBV4-1 and TRBJ1-4; D gene ambiguous. V was pared by 0 bases and J by 7 bases, with 9 bases between. The CDR3 is 14 residues long. Per germline, CDR1 MGHRA and CDR2 YSYEKL. In DNA form, the CDR3 reads TGCGCCAGCAGCCAAGAGATTCGAGGTGAAAAACTGTTTTTT. Translation: CASSQEIRGEKLFF.

With regard to this clone: This specimen includes other DNA sequences encoding the same CDR3. The chain has TRBV18 and TRBJ2-1, with TRBD1 matching over 8 bases. The germline CDR1 and CDR2 sequences are KGHSH and LQKENI. The junction had 4 bases not matched to a gene; V was cut back by 6 bases and J by 0 bases. The CDR3 has 15 amino acids. CDR3 nucleotide sequence: TGTGCCAGCTCGTCAGGACAGGGCTCCTACAATGAGCAGTTCTTC. Translating gives CASSSGQGSYNEQFF.

CDR3 sequence reads: CASSTTGTSNTGELFF. CDR3 DNA: TGTGCCAGCAGCACCACCGGGACTAGCAACACCGGGGAGCTGTTTTTT. The chain recombines TRBV27 with TRBJ2-2; 9 bases map to TRBD2. With 6 bases clipped from V and 2 bases from J, the junction kept 7 bases outside the gene matches. Germline assignment: CDR1 MNHEY and CDR2 SMNVEV (reference sequence). This CDR3 is 16 amino acids long.

V usage is TRBV29-1 and J usage is TRBJ2-4; 7 positions match TRBD2. The CDR3 extends over 13 amino acids. V shed 0 bases and J 7 bases; nucleotides not matched to a gene: 3. Germline V lookup: CDR1 SQVTM, CDR2 ANQGSEA. The DNA of the CDR3 is TGCAGCGTTGAAGAGGGAGGGCGGAACATTCAGTACTTC. The encoded protein is CSVEEGGRNIQYF.

This clone has a single count. The chain employs TRBV5-5 and TRBJ1-2, with 7 bases fitting TRBD1. The CDR3 length is 14 residues. The germline CDR1 and CDR2 sequences are SGHKS and YYEKEE (reference sequence). V was clipped by 4 bases and J by 0 bases; unmatched bases: 3. The CDR3 DNA sequence: TGTGCCAGCAGCCCAGGGGGAGCTAACTATGGCTACACCTTC. Translated, it gives CASSPGGANYGYTF.

The chain joins TRBV3-1 (or the pseudogene TRBV3-2) to TRBJ1-4; D might be TRBD1 (6 bases). CDR1 is LGHDT and CDR2 is YNNKEL in the germline V gene (reference sequence). V was clipped by 4 bases and J by 10 bases, with 16 bases between them. The CDR3 totals 14 residues. Written as DNA, the CDR3 is TGTGCCAGCAGCCTCCGGGACACAGCTGGAAAACTGTTTTTT. Its protein is CASSLRDTAGKLFF.

V and J are TRBV10-1 and TRBJ1-1, with 7 bases fitting TRBD1. Germline V CDR1 and CDR2: WNHNN, SYGVQD (reference sequence). J gave up 1 base and V 5 bases, and 1 base lay outside the gene matches. The CDR3 runs to 13 residues. The CDR3 bases are TGCGCCAGCAGTTGGACAGGGAACACTGAAGCTTTCTTT. It codes for CASSWTGNTEAFF.

The chain has TRBV9 and TRBJ2-3; possibly TRBD1 for D (7 bases). Germline V gives CDR1 SGDLS, CDR2 YYNGEE. The CDR3 length is 15 residues. V lost 1 base, J lost 5 bases, and 14 bases lay in between. The CDR3 region is CASSVRRGAGDTQYF. The DNA for the CDR3 is TGTGCCAGCAGCGTACGCAGGGGGGCGGGAGATACGCAGTATTTT.

This clone was recorded once. This chain connects TRBV7-9 to TRBJ1-2, with 8 bases fitting TRBD1. CDR1 and CDR2 (germline): SEHNR, FQNEAQ (reference sequence). Trimming removed 5 bases from V and 6 bases from J; junction bases left unmatched: 8. CDR3 length: 14 residues. The CDR3 DNA follows: TGTGCCAGCAGCCTTAGTGGACAGGGTAATGGCTACACCTTC. It specifies CASSLSGQGNGYTF.

This chain joins TRBV3-1 (or the pseudogene TRBV3-2) and TRBJ2-1, with 9 bases matching TRBD2. The germline CDR1 and CDR2 sequences are LGHDT and YNNKEL (reference sequence). Trimming at V came to 0 bases and at J to 6 bases, leaving 15 bases not matched to a gene. The CDR3 totals 19 residues. The CDR3 sequence: CASSQEAAGGPGYGNEQFF. DNA for the CDR3: TGTGCCAGCAGCCAAGAAGCGGCGGGAGGGCCGGGTTATGGCAATGAGCAGTTCTTC.

This clone appeared once. V is TRBV4-1 and J is TRBJ1-1; TRBD1 might be the D (5 bases). The length of the CDR3 is 15 residues. CDR1 and CDR2 from the germline V gene are MGHRA and YSYEKL. The V end was cut by 1 base, the J end by 3 bases, with 12 bases between. The DNA of the CDR3 is TGCGCCAGCAGCCAAGTGTATGACAGCTACACTGAAGCTTTCTTT. It yields the protein CASSQVYDSYTEAFF.

Only one count was recorded for this clone. The chain links TRBV5-1 to TRBJ2-6; 10 bases map to TRBD1. CDR3 size: 17 residues. J lost 0 bases, V lost 4 bases, and 4 bases had no gene match. CDR1 and CDR2 (germline): SGHRS, YFSETQ. The DNA for the CDR3 is TGCGCCAGCAGCCTGGACAGGGGGGCCTCTGGGGCCAACGTCCTGACTTTC. Protein product: CASSLDRGASGANVLTF.

The chain combines TRBV7-8 with TRBJ2-1; TRBD2 agrees at 10 bases. V lost 6 bases to trimming and J lost 4 bases; unmatched junction nucleotides: 6. Germline V gene sequence: CDR1 SGHVS, CDR2 FQNEAQ. The CDR3 length is 15 residues. CDR3 DNA sequence: TGTGCCAGCAGAACATCTAGCGGGGGTTACAATGAGCAGTTCTTC. Amino acids: CASRTSSGGYNEQFF.

The genes are TRBV30 and TRBJ1-2; D is perhaps TRBD1 (6 bases). V was shortened by 5 bases and J by 3 bases, with 16 bases between the two germline ends. The CDR3 length is 14 residues. Germline lookup yields CDR1 GTSNPN and CDR2 SVGIG (reference sequence). In DNA form, the CDR3 reads TGTGCCTGGGTTACCGGGACATCATACTATGGCTACACCTTC. This gives the protein CAWVTGTSYYGYTF.

This clone showed up just once. The chain recombines TRBV18 with TRBJ1-1; D is unresolved. V lost 6 bases to trimming and J lost 1 base, with 18 bases between them. CDR1 is KGHSH and CDR2 is LQKENI in the germline V gene. This CDR3 is 16 amino acids long. The CDR3 reads CASSLPRVVRNTEAFF. CDR3 coding DNA: TGTGCCAGCTCTCTGCCCCGGGTGGTAAGGAACACTGAAGCTTTCTTT.

The rearrangement uses TRBV10-3 and TRBJ1-6, with 10 bases aligning to TRBD1. CDR1 is ENHRY and CDR2 is SYGVKD in the germline V gene. J gave up 1 base and V 2 bases, and 8 bases lay outside the gene matches. The CDR3 runs 19 residues. CDR3 in amino acids: CAISEGAGQGGSYNSPLHF. The CDR3 nucleotides are TGTGCCATCAGTGAGGGGGCCGGACAGGGGGGATCCTATAATTCACCCCTCCACTTT.

The chain carries TRBV29-1 and TRBJ1-1, with D possibly matching TRBD1 (5 bases). Deletions cut 4 bases from V and 3 bases from J, with 12 bases between. Per the germline V gene, CDR1 is SQVTM and CDR2 is ANQGSEA. The CDR3 consists of 13 residues. The CDR3 loop is CSVGAGWDTEAFF. The CDR3 DNA sequence: TGCAGCGTTGGAGCAGGGTGGGACACTGAAGCTTTCTTT.

This chain joins TRBV19 and TRBJ1-5; no clear D gene. This CDR3 has 16 amino acids. Germline loops: CDR1 LNHDA, CDR2 SQIVND (reference sequence). The ends were cut back, 3 bases at V and 2 bases at J, with 14 bases in the middle. The CDR3 region has the DNA TGTGCCAGTAGTATTTTTGGTTGGGGAGGCAATCAGCCCCAGCATTTT. Protein: CASSIFGWGGNQPQHF.

The chain's CDR3 is CAWSEGGGNTEAFF. The DNA of the CDR3 is TGTGCCTGGAGTGAAGGCGGGGGGAACACTGAAGCTTTCTTT. V is TRBV30 and J is TRBJ1-1, with D possibly being TRBD1 (5 bases). Germline CDR1 and CDR2: GTSNPN and SVGIG (reference sequence). The CDR3 sequence is 14 residues long. The V gene lost 1 base and the J gene lost 1 base, with 10 bases spanning the gap.